The clone carrying this T cell receptor beta chain was detected only a few times. Profiled with immunoSEQ multiplex PCR; TCRdb holds only in-frame clones, not every one. Of more than 65,000 clones in the sample, approximately 80% were seen once. The CDR3 consists of 16 residues. Germline trimming cut 3 bases from V and 1 base from J; bases unmatched to any gene: 7. Germline V CDR1 and CDR2: MRHNA, SNTAGT. The data belong to a study of OX40 agonist ivuxolimab in advanced cancers. The rearrangement joins TRBV6-4 to TRBJ2-3; 7 bases are shared with TRBD2. This clonotype was obtained from an adult with an advanced solid tumor such as melanoma, head and neck, liver or kidney cancer. Sequenced here: CD4+ or CD8+ T cells sorted from blood, sampled in a trial of the OX40 agonist ivuxolimab. CDR3 DNA: TGTGCCAGCAGTGATGCTAGCGGAGGGGGCACAGATACGCAGTATTTT. Its translation is CASSDASGGGTDTQYF.